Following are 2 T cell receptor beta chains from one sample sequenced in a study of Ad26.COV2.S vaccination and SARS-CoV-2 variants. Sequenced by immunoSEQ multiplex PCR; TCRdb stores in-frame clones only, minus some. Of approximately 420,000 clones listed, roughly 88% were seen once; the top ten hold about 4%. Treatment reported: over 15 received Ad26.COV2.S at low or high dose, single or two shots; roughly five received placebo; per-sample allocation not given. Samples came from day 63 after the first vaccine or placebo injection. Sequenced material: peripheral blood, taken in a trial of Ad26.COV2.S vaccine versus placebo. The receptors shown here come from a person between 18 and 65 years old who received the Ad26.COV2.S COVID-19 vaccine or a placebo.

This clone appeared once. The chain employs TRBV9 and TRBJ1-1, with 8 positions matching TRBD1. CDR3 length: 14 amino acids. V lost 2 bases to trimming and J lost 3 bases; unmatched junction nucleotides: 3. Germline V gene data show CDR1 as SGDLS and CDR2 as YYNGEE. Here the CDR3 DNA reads TGTGCCAGCAGCGTTACGACAGGGGACACTGAAGCTTTCTTT. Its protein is CASSVTTGDTEAFF.

The CDR3 DNA sequence: TGTGCCAGCAGCCTCCGCGGACCTAACACTGAAGCTTTCTTT. Its protein is CASSLRGPNTEAFF. The gene calls are TRBV11-3 and TRBJ1-1; D not certain. V was shortened by 5 bases and J by 2 bases, with 12 bases between the two germline ends. The CDR3 has 14 amino acids. CDR1 is SGHNT and CDR2 is YENEEA in the germline V gene.